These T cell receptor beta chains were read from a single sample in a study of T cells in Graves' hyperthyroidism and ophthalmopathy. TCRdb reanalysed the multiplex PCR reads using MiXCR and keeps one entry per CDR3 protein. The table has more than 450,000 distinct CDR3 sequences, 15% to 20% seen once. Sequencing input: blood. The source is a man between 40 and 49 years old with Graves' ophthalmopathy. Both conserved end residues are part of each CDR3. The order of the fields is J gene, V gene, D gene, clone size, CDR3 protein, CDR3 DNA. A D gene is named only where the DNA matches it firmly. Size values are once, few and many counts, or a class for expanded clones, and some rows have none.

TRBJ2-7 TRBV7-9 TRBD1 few CASSFVDRLHEQYF TGTGCCAGCAGCTTCGTGGACAGGCTTCACGAGCAGTACTTC
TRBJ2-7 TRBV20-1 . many CSALATREQYF TGCAGTGCTCTGGCGACGCGGGAGCAGTACTTC
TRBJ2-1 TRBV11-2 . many CASNPQGASYSEQFF TGTGCCAGCAACCCTCAGGGCGCGTCCTACAGTGAGCAGTTCTTC
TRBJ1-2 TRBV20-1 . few CSATQGRVNYGYTF TGCAGTGCTACCCAGGGACGGGTAAACTATGGCTACACCTTC
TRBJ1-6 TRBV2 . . CASSEFTLSSYNSPLHF TGTGCCAGCAGTGAATTTACACTAAGCTCCTATAATTCACCCCTCCACTTT
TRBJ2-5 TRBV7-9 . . CASSLGRDTSEETQYF TGTGCCAGCAGCTTAGGCCGGGACACCTCAGAAGAGACCCAGTACTTC
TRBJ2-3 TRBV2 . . CASTPRTDTQYF TGTGCCAGCACCCCTCGCACAGATACGCAGTATTTT
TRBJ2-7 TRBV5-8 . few CASSTRQALDEQYF TGTGCCAGCAGCACAAGACAGGCCCTTGACGAGCAGTACTTC
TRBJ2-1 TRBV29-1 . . CSVEDYYRASYNEQFF TGCAGCGTTGAAGATTATTACAGGGCCTCCTACAATGAGCAGTTCTTC
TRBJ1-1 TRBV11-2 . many CASSIARASNTEAFF TGTGCCAGCAGCATCGCCCGGGCCTCCAACACTGAAGCTTTCTTT
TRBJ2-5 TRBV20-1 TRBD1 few CSQGAGETQYF TGCAGCCAGGGGGCGGGAGAGACCCAGTACTTC
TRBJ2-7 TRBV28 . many CASSDNAYYEQYF TGTGCCAGCAGTGACAACGCGTACTACGAGCAGTACTTC
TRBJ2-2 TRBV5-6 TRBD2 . CASSWRGRSTGELFF TGTGCCAGCAGCTGGCGGGGGAGGTCTACCGGGGAGCTGTTTTTT
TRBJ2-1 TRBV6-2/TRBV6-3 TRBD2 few CASSYTLAGGDHSYNEQFF TGTGCCAGCAGTTACACACTAGCGGGAGGTGATCACTCCTACAATGAGCAGTTCTTC
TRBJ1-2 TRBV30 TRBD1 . CAWSVIGGQGYTF TGTGCCTGGAGTGTAATAGGGGGCCAAGGCTACACCTTC
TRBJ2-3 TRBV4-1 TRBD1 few CASSQRRGQGRTDTQYF TGCGCCAGCAGCCAAAGGAGAGGACAGGGGAGAACAGATACGCAGTATTTT
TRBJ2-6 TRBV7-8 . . CASSFHSTGANVLTF TGTGCCAGCAGCTTCCACTCCACCGGGGCCAACGTCCTGACTTTC
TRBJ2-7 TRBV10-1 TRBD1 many CASRNRGFYYEQYF TGCGCCAGCAGAAACAGGGGATTTTACTACGAGCAGTACTTC
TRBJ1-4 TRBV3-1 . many CASSPVGTQREKLFF TGTGCCAGCAGCCCCGTCGGCACCCAGAGGGAAAAACTGTTTTTT
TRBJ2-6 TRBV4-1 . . CASSHWGAGANVLTF TGCGCCAGCAGCCACTGGGGGGCTGGGGCCAACGTCCTGACTTTC
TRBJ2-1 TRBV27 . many CASSLDRASSYNEQFF TGTGCCAGCAGTTTAGATAGGGCAAGCTCCTACAATGAGCAGTTCTTC
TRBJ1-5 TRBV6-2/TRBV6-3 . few CASSWPGKIGNQPQHF TGTGCCAGCAGTTGGCCAGGGAAGATTGGCAATCAGCCCCAGCATTTT
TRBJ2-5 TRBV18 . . CASSSSGVAGETQYF TGTGCCAGCTCATCTTCGGGGGTCGCAGGGGAGACCCAGTACTTC
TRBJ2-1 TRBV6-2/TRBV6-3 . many CASSYSKGLGFGDEQFF TGTGCCAGCAGTTACTCGAAGGGACTCGGCTTTGGTGATGAGCAGTTCTTC
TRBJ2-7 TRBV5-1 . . CASSAETGIGEQYF TGCGCCAGCAGCGCCGAAACAGGGATCGGCGAGCAGTACTTC
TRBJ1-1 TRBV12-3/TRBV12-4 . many CASSLWGAGTEAFF TGTGCCAGCAGTTTATGGGGGGCTGGCACTGAAGCTTTCTTT
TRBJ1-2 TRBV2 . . CASSGLGVANGYTF TGTGCCAGCAGTGGTCTAGGGGTCGCCAATGGCTACACCTTC
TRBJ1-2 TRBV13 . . CASSLGHQGRGYTF TGTGCCAGCAGCTTAGGCCATCAGGGGCGGGGCTACACCTTC